This T cell receptor beta chain was found in a study of control samples from healthy donors and cancer patients. In its sample, this clone was seen once. Between the trimmed V and J ends, which lost 0 bases and 2 bases, there was a span of 14 bases. CDR3 length equals 17 residues. Germline CDR1 and CDR2: SGHRS and YFSETQ. Repertoires were generated with immunoSEQ multiplex PCR, while TCRdb's copy carries only in-frame clones and drops some. This sample has fewer than 90,000 clones, with 75% to 90% found just once. This TCR derives from a man aged 45-65 years in good health. Sequencing was carried out using blood. V is TRBV5-1 and J is TRBJ2-2, with D unresolved. CDR3 nucleotides: TGCGCCAGCAGCTTGGCCGGTCTGAAATTAAACACCGGGGAGCTGTTTTTT. Translated, it gives CASSLAGLKLNTGELFF.